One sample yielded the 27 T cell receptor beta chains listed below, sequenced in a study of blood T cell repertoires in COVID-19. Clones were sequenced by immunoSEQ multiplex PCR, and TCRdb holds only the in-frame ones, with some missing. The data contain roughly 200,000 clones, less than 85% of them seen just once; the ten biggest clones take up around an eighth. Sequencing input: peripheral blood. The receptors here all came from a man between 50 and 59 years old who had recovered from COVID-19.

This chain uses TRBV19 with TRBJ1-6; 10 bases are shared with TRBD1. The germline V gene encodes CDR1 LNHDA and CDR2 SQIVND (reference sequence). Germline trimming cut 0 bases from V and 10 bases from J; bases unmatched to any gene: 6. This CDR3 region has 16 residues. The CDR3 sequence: CASSIDGTGVGSPLHF. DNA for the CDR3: TGTGCCAGTAGTATAGACGGGACAGGGGTGGGGTCACCCCTCCACTTT. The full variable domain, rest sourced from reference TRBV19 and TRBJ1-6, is DGGITQSPKYLFRKEGQNVTLSCEQNLNHDAMYWYRQDPGQGLRLIYYSQIVNDFQKGDIAEGYSVSREKKESFPLTVTSAQKNPTAFYLCASSIDGTGVGSPLHFGNGTRLTVT.

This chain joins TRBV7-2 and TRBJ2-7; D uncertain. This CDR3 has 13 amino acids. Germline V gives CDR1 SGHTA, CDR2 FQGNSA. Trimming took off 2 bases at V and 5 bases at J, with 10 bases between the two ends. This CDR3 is CASSLWLRDEQYF. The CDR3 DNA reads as TGTGCCAGCAGCTTATGGTTACGGGACGAGCAGTACTTC.

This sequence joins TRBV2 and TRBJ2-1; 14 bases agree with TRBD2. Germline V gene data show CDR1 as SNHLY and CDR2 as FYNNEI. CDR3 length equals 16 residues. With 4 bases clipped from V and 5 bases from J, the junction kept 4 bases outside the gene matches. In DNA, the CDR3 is TGTGCCAGCAGTGGGACTAGCGGGAGGTACCACAATGAGCAGTTCTTC. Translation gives CASSGTSGRYHNEQFF.

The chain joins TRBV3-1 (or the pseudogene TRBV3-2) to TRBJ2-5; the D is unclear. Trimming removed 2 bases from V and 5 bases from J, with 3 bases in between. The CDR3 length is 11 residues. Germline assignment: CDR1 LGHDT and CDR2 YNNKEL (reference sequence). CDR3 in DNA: TGTGCCAGCAGCCAATCGGAGACCCAGTACTTC. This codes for CASSQSETQYF.

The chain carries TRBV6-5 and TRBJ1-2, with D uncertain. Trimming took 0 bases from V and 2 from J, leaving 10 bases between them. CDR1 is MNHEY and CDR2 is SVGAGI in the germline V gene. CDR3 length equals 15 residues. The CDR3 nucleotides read TGTGCCAGCAGTTACTCCGGGGTAGCGAACTATGGCTACACCTTC. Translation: CASSYSGVANYGYTF.

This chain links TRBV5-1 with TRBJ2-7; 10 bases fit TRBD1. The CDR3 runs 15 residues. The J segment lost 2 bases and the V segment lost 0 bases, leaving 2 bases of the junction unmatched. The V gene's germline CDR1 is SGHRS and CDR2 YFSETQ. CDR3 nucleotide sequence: TGCGCCAGCAGCTTGGGACAGGGGGCGACCTACGAGCAGTACTTC. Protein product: CASSLGQGATYEQYF.

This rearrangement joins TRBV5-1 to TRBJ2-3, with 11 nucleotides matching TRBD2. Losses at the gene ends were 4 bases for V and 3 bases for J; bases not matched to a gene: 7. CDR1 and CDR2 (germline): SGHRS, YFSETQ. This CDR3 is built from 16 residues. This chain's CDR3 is CASSRTGTSGTDTQYF. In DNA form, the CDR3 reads TGCGCCAGCAGCAGGACCGGGACTAGCGGAACAGATACGCAGTATTTT.

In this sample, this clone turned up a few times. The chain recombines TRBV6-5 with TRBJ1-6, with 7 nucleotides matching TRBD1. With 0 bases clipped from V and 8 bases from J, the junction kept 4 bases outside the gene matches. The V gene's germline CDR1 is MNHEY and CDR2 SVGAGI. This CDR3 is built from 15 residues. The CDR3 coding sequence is TGTGCCAGCAGTTACTCGACAGGGCAATATTCACCCCTCCACTTT. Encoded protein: CASSYSTGQYSPLHF.

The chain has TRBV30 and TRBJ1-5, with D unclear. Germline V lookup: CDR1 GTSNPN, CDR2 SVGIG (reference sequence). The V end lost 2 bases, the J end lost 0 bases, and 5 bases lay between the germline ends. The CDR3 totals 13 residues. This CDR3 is CAWSQDSNQPQHF. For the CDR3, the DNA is TGTGCCTGGAGTCAGGATAGCAATCAGCCCCAGCATTTT.

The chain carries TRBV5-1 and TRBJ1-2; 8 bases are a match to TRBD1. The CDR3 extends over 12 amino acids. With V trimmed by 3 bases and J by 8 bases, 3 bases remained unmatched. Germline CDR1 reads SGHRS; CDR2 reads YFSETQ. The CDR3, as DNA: TGCGCCAGCAGCTATGGGACAGGCGGCTACACCTTC. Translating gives CASSYGTGGYTF.

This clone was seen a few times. DNA for the CDR3: TGTGCCAGCAGTTCCTCGGGAGGATCTGGGGCCAACGTCCTGACTTTC. Translating gives CASSSSGGSGANVLTF. V gene TRBV27 combines with J gene TRBJ2-6; 7 nucleotides match TRBD2. Germline assignment: CDR1 MNHEY and CDR2 SMNVEV (reference sequence). This CDR3 spans 16 amino acids. J gave up 1 base and V 4 bases, and 4 bases lay outside the gene matches. Supplemented by reference TRBV27 and TRBJ2-6, the full variable domain reads EAQVTQNPRYLITVTGKKLTVTCSQNMNHEYMSWYRQDPGLGLRQIYYSMNVEVTDKGDVPEGYKVSRKEKRNFPLILESPSPNQTSLYFCASSSSGGSGANVLTFGAGSRLTVL.

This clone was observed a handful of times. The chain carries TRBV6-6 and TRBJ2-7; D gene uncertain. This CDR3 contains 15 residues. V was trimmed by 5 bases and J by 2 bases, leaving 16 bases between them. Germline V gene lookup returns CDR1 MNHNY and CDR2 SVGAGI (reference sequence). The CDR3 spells CASSDPGLLTYEQYF. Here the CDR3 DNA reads TGTGCCAGCAGTGACCCGGGTCTCCTAACCTACGAGCAGTACTTC.

This CDR3 is CASRVDSGDYNEQFF. The CDR3 nucleotides are TGTGCCAGCAGAGTTGATAGCGGGGATTACAATGAGCAGTTCTTC. J is TRBJ2-1 and V is TRBV2; 8 bases match TRBD2. The length of the CDR3 is 15 residues. Germline CDR1 reads SNHLY; CDR2 reads FYNNEI. Trimming cost V 6 bases and J 4 bases; bases outside gene matches: 8.

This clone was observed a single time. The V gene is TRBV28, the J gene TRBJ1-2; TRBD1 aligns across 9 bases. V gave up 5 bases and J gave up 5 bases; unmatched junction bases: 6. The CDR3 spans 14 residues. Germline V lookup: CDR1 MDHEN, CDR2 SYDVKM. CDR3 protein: CASSRTGTGYGYTF. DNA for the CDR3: TGTGCCAGCAGTCGGACCGGGACAGGGTATGGCTACACCTTC.

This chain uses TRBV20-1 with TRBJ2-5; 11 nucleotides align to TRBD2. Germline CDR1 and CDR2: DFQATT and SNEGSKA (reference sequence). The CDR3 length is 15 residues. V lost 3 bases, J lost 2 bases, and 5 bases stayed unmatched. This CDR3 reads CSASLGTSGQETQYF. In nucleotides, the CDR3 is TGCAGTGCTAGTCTAGGGACTAGCGGACAAGAGACCCAGTACTTC.

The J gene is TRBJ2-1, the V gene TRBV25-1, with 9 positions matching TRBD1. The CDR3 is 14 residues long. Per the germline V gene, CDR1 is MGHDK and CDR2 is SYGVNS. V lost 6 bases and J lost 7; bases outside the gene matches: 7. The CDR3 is CASSGTGKSNEQFF. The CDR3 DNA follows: TGTGCCAGCAGCGGGACAGGGAAGTCGAATGAGCAGTTCTTC. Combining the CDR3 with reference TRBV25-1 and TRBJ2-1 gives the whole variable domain EADIYQTPRYLVIGTGKKITLECSQTMGHDKMYWYQQDPGMELHLIHYSYGVNSTEKGDLSSESTVSRIRTEHFPLTLESARPSHTSQYLCASSGTGKSNEQFFGPGTRLTVL.

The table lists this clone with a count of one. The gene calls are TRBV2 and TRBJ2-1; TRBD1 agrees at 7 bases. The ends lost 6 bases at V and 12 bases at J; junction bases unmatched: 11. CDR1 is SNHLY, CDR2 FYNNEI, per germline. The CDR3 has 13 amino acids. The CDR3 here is CASRPNTGERQFF. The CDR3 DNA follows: TGTGCCAGCAGGCCTAATACAGGGGAGAGGCAGTTCTTC.

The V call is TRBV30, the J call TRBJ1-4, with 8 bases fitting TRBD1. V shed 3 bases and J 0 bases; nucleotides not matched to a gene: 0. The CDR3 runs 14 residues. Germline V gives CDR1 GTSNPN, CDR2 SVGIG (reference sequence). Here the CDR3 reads CAWRDRATNEKLFF. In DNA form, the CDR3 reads TGTGCCTGGAGGGACAGGGCAACTAATGAAAAACTGTTTTTT.

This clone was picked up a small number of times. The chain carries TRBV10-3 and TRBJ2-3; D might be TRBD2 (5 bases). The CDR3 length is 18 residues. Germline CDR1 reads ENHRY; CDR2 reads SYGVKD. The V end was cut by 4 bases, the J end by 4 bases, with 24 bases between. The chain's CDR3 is CAISGDYIAQRVADTQYF. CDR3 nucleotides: TGTGCCATCAGTGGTGACTATATAGCCCAAAGGGTAGCAGATACGCAGTATTTT.

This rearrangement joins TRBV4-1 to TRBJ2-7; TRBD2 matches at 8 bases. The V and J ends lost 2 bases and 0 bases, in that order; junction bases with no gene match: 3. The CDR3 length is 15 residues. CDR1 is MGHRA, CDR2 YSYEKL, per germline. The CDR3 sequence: CASSQMTSVSYEQYF. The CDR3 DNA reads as TGCGCCAGCAGCCAAATGACTAGCGTCTCCTACGAGCAGTACTTC.

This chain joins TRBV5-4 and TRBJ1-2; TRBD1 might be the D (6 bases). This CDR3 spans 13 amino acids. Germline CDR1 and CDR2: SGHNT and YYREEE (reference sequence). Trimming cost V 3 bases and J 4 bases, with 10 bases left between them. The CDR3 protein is CASSSQGSYGYTF. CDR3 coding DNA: TGTGCCAGCAGCTCCCAGGGGTCCTATGGCTACACCTTC.

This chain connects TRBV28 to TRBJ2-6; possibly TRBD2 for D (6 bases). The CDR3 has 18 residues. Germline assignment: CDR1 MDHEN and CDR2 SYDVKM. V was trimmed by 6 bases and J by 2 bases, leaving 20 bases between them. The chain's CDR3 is CASSMAGSIGPGANVLTF. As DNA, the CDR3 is TGTGCCAGCAGCATGGCGGGATCTATAGGGCCTGGGGCCAACGTCCTGACTTTC.

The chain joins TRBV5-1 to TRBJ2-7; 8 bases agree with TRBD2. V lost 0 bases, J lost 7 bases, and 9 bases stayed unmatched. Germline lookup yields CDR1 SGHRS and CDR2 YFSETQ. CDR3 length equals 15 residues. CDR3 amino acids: CASSLETGGPGEQYF. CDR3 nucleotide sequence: TGCGCCAGCAGCTTGGAGACGGGAGGGCCTGGAGAGCAGTACTTC.

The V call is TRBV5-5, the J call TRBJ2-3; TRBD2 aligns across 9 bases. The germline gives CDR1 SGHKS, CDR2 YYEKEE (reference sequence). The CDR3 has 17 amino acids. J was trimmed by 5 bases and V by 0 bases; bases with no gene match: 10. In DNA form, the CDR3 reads TGTGCCAGCAGCTTGGCGGCTAGCGGGGTTGCGGGAGATACGCAGTATTTT. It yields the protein CASSLAASGVAGDTQYF.

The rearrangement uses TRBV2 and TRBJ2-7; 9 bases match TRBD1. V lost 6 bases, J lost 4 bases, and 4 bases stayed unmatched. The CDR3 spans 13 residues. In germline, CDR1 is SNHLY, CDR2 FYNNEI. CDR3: CASRPGQGYEQYF. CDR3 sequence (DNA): TGTGCCAGCAGGCCGGGACAGGGTTACGAGCAGTACTTC.

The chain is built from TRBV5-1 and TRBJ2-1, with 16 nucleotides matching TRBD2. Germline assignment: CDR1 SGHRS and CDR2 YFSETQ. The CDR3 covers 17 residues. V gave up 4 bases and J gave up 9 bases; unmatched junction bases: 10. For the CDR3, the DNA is TGCGCCAGCAGCCCAGGGACTAGCGGGAGGGCCCTAAGTGAGCAGTTCTTC. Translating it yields CASSPGTSGRALSEQFF.

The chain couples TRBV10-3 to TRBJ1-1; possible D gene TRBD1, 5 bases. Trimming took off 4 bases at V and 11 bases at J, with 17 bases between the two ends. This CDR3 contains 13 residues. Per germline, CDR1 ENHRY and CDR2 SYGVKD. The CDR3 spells CAISVGQGGLAFF. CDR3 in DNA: TGTGCCATCAGTGTGGGGCAGGGAGGTTTGGCTTTCTTT.